This is a list of T cell receptor beta chains from one sample in a study of cytomegalovirus exposure and HLA in healthy donors. TCRdb keeps only in-frame clones here, not all; method: immunoSEQ multiplex PCR. The table records a few hundred thousand clones, about 83% of them present only once. Material: PBMCs. The source of these receptors is a man between 40 and 49 years old in good health and CMV-seronegative. Each CDR3 is given with its conserved first and last residue. Some rows have no size entry. The others give once, few or many, or a class for an expanded clone.

abundance,v_gene,len,CDR3aa
-,TRBV19,15,CASSVTGIYTDTQYF
few,TRBV10-2,14,CASRGLADSYEQYF
-,TRBV28,11,CASRYPGGYTF
-,TRBV30,10,CAWVSAEAFF
-,TRBV7-3,16,CASSLTAILAANEQFF
-,TRBV9,18,CASSPTLPSGGQGGTQYF
once,TRBV4-1,16,CASSQGASGAIYEQYF
few,TRBV5-8,14,CASSLGDREAGYTF
-,TRBV27,14,CASSLGGPYNEQFF
-,TRBV4-2,13,CASSQRLTDTQYF
-,TRBV30,14,CAWTRSGTSYEQYF
-,TRBV9,14,CASSVVSSYNEQFF
-,TRBV27,15,CASSLTGSPNYGYTF
-,TRBV15,15,CATSRDRTRTYEQYF
-,TRBV6-5,15,CASSYSPYLSGKLFF
-,TRBV28,13,CASNLQKNTEAFF
-,TRBV18,13,CASSPPSGNEQFF
-,TRBV7-3,14,CASSTLLGTDTQYF
-,TRBV7-9,12,CASRGQGSEAFF
-,TRBV6-1,14,CASSERGANSPLHF
-,TRBV10-3,14,CAISESGSGQPQHF
-,TRBV18,19,CASSPPPGLAGTSTDTQYF
-,TRBV19,15,CASSPPGIMNTEAFF
-,TRBV4-1,13,CASSLDRANEQFF
-,TRBV5-4,15,CASSSGLRRTDTQYF
-,TRBV5-1,16,CASSKTGGSGYNEQFF
few,TRBV27,12,CASNFPGGRQFF
-,TRBV10-1,15,CASSYSGRAGGELFF